The following is a T cell receptor beta chain sequence with its context. Many counts were recorded for this clonotype. The antigen it recognizes is unknown. No base quality values were provided; no much bigger clone lies one nucleotide off. This entry belongs to a study of CD8 T cells in ankylosing spondylitis (dated by TCRdb to the late 2010s). Study-wide context: The study profiled T cell receptor beta repertoires in healthy donors and ankylosing spondylitis patients to find disease-linked TCR variants. Peripheral blood was sampled, and synovial fluid was additionally collected from ankylosing spondylitis patients. The full study cohort comprised some 27 ankylosing spondylitis patients and 85 to 120 healthy donors. Overall study results and their limits: A TCR beta motif made up of fewer than 10 highly homologous amino acid variants appeared to be characteristic of blood from ankylosing spondylitis patients. Some TCR beta motif variants had previously been reported in synovial fluid and blood of reactive arthritis patients, which suggested common disease-initiation mechanisms. In peripheral blood, the disease-linked clones were found at relatively low frequencies and had a CD8+ phenotype. The disease-linked clones were reported as significantly enriched in matched synovial fluid samples from ankylosing spondylitis patients.

These reads were obtained on an Illumina HiSeq 2500. Quantitative 5'-RACE with molecular barcodes was used to prepare TCR beta libraries. For the original study's pipeline: A new computational method, built on a probabilistic model of VDJ rearrangement, was used to identify disease-linked TCR variants. TCRdb ran its own pipeline on the public reads, namely fastp trimming at Q25 and MiXCR clone calling, and kept in-frame beta chains. Here each entry gathers all rows of one CDR3 protein and keeps the most common genes and DNA. The V and J calls were determined by TCRdb, not by the authors. The sample has a few hundred thousand distinct CDR3 sequences on record, roughly a tenth of them singletons. The ten largest clonotypes hold about 19% of the sample. CDR1 and CDR2, per the germline V gene (reference sequence), are DFQATT and SNEGSKA. Taken from cysteine to phenylalanine, the CDR3 has 14 residues. CDR3 DNA is the only sequence kept; it has 42 bases, read in frame from the first base. The V end loses 3 bases and the J end loses 5 bases, and a stretch of 14 bases separates them.

Sequenced material: blood, either unsorted or a sorted T cell fraction (not recorded which). This TCR came from a male donor with ankylosing spondylitis or in good health (not recorded which). The chain was built from TRBV20-1 and TRBJ1-5, with the D gene not confidently named. The CDR3 amino acid sequence is: CSASATSLYQPQHF. The nucleotide sequence reads as follows: TGCAGTGCTAGTGCAACCTCCCTTTATCAGCCCCAGCATTTT.